Given below is one T cell receptor (beta chain) in context. The table came from immunoSEQ multiplex PCR; TCRdb's copy has only in-frame clones and leaves some out. The table includes some 89,000 clones, over 60% detected once. This sample stems from a study of blood T cell repertoires in COVID-19. This CDR3 has 13 amino acids. Germline assignment: CDR1 LGHDT and CDR2 YNNKEL (reference sequence). Deletions cut 4 bases from V and 10 bases from J, with 16 bases between. Sequencing used peripheral blood. The rearrangement links TRBV3-1 (or the pseudogene TRBV3-2) to TRBJ1-2; possible D gene TRBD1, 5 bases. This clonotype was obtained from a man aged 70 or older with acute or convalescent COVID-19. CDR3 in amino acids: CASSLLGGTLYTF. The CDR3 DNA follows: TGTGCCAGCAGCCTCTTAGGCGGGACGCTCTACACCTTC.